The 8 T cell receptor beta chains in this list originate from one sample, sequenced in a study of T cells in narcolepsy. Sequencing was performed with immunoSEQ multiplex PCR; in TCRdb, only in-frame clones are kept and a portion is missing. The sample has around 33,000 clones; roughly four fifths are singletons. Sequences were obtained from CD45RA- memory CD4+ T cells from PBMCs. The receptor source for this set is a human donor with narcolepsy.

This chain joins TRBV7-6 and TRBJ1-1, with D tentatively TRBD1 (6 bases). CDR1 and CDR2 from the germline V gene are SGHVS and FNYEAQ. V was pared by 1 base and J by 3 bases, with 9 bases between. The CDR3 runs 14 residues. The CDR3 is CASSLGGGDTEAFF. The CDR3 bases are TGTGCCAGCAGCTTAGGAGGGGGGGACACTGAAGCTTTCTTT.

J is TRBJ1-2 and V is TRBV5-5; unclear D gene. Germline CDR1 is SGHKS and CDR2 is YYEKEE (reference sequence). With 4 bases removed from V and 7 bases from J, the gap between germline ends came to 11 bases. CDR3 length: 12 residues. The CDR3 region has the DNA TGTGCCAGCAGCCCCAATCTAGGTGGCTACACCTTC. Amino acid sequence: CASSPNLGGYTF.

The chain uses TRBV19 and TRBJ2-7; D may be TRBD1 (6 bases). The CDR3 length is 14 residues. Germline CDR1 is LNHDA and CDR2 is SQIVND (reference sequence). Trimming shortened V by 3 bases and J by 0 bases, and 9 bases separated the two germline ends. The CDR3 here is CASSIRGDSYEQYF. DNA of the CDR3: TGTGCCAGTAGTATCAGGGGCGACTCCTACGAGCAGTACTTC.

CDR3 sequence (DNA): TGTGCCAGCAGCGTATATCACGGGAGCTCTGGAAACACCATATATTTT. The encoded protein is CASSVYHGSSGNTIYF. This chain uses TRBV9 with TRBJ1-3, with D hard to call. CDR1 and CDR2 from the germline V gene are SGDLS and YYNGEE. Trimming left V 1 base short and J 0 bases short, with 11 bases between. This CDR3 has 16 residues.

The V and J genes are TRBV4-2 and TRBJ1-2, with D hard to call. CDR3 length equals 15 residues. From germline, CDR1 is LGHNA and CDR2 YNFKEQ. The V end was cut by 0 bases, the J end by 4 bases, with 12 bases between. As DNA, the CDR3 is TGTGCCAGCAGCCAAGATCGTGACTATGGCTATGGCTACACCTTC. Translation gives CASSQDRDYGYGYTF.

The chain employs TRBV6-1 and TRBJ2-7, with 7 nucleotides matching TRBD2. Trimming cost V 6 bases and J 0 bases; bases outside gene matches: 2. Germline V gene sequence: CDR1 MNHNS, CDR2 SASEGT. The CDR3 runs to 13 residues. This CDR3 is CASRRGSSYEQYF. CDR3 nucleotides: TGTGCCAGCAGACGCGGGAGCTCCTACGAGCAGTACTTC.

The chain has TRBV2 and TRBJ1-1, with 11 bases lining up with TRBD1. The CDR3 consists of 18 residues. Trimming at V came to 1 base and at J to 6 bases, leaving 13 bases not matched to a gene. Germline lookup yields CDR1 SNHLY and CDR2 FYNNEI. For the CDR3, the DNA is TGTGCCAGCAGTGAAGAGGACAGGGGGCGTGGAGGAGTGGCTGAAGCTTTCTTT. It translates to CASSEEDRGRGGVAEAFF.

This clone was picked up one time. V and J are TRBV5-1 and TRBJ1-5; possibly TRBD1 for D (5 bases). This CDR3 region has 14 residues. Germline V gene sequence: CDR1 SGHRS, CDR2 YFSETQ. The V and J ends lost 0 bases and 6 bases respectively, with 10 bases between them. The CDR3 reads CASSLDGQFQPQHF. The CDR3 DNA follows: TGCGCCAGCAGCTTGGACGGACAATTTCAGCCCCAGCATTTT.